This T cell receptor (beta chain) is drawn from a study of cytomegalovirus exposure and HLA in healthy donors (dated by TCRdb to the late 2010s). Describing the broader study: An earlier analysis of a few hundred of the donors reported 276 Gb of sequence data and 117 million unique TCR beta sequences obtained from about 200 million T cells. An early release covering 550 to 700 HLA-typed donors comprised roughly 300 gigabases of sequencing data and tens of millions of unique TCR sequences. Of the 300 to 500 genotyped donors, 75% to 85% were placed in the genetic ancestry cluster associated with self-reported Caucasian donors. The study was designed to test whether signatures of past pathogen exposure could be identified by cataloging public T cell receptors. The study profiled the T cell repertoires of about 640 subjects by immunosequencing and related them to cytomegalovirus serostatus. In addition to the first cohort of 650 to 800 subjects, a separate validation cohort of approximately 130 different subjects was used. To predict cytomegalovirus infection status, the study brought together high-throughput TCR immunosequencing, statistical association of individual TCRs with disease status, and machine learning. A later analysis re-examined previously published TCR beta repertoires from several hundred donors and added high-resolution HLA genotyping to investigate patterns of TCR occurrence. Rather than drawing on any new phenotypic data, the later analysis identified candidate immune exposures from TCR beta sequences and the way those sequences occurred across donors. To decide whether each TCR beta V gene segment behaved as functional or pseudogenic, an earlier analysis of approximately 590 of the donors relied on high-throughput TCR beta sequencing. Donor age, sex, ethnicity and CMV serostatus were collected together with the repertoire data. In a later genetic analysis, genome-wide SNP genotypes for about 55% of the 666 donors were used, and that subset was treated as a discovery cohort. All discovery cohort repertoires had been generated on a single sequencing platform. HLA typing included class I and class II loci at four-digit resolution. Typing coverage differed by locus: A, B, C, DRB1 and DQB1 were typed in about 629-630 donors, DQA1 in 500 to 550, DPA1 in 606, and DPB1 in roughly 470. Five DR-DQ haplotypes were handled as single units for association and clustering because linkage in the cohort was strong. Across around 400 genotyped donors of the cohort, an average of 235,054 unique TCR beta nucleotide sequences per donor were sequenced, and roughly a sixth of those sequences were non-productive. General conclusions and limits of the study: Strong co-occurrence of HLA alleles, especially DR and DQ, made assigning TCR associations to individual alleles difficult. CMV serostatus was the only immune exposure information available for the cohort. A further reported finding was that TCR beta sequences accurately predicted the HLA-A and HLA-B alleles for most subjects in the first cohort. In a later analysis, several top co-occurrence clusters were reported to appear linked to parvovirus B19, influenza, CMV and Epstein-Barr virus. According to the authors, the approach could potentially be generalized to other disease states and immunological phenotypes. Broadly in line with IMGT annotations, most TCR beta V segments showed up in productive rearrangements about 90% or about 30% of the time in an earlier analysis of around 550 of the donors. Compared with equally common non-associated chains, HLA-associated TCR beta chains in a later analysis were more clonally expanded and had lower generation probabilities. According to a later analysis, TCR association rates differed among HLA loci, with DRB1 alleles showing the most associated TCRs and HLA-C alleles showing the fewest. The study listed 150 to 200 TCR beta chains as associated with cytomegalovirus. The sequencing pipeline was judged likely to have produced a cluster of highly shared sequence variants as a technical artifact. In both the original and validation cohorts, the classifier was reported to diagnose cytomegalovirus status with high specificity and sensitivity. V-gene and J-gene trimming of TCR beta chains was associated with a missense DCLRE1C variant in a later genetic analysis, and the association was replicated in an independent cohort. Presence/absence analyses assumed roughly uniform sequencing depth across donors, an assumption that may not hold. Three of the identified cytomegalovirus-associated TCR beta chains were confirmed in vitro to be specific for cytomegalovirus antigens. The 87-base-pair reads could not distinguish some IMGT-functional V segments, including TRBV6-2 and TRBV6-3, so those segments were excluded. Over 15 rarely observed V segments, including chromosome 9 orphons, were excluded from the earlier analysis of some 590 of the donors because counts were too low. Most TCR sequences were observed very rarely across donors, whereas some public TCRs were present in many individuals. A later genetic analysis reported fewer N-insertions in productive TCRs among donors in an Asian-associated ancestry cluster than the 666-donor mean. Correlated functional status among segregating V segments might reflect linkage disequilibrium, but an unknown experimental factor could not be ruled out. Because HLA typing was missing for some donors at each locus, association tests included only the typed subset. According to a later analysis, most CMV-associated TCR beta chains appeared to be HLA-restricted, and the HLA associations seemed to be driven largely by CMV exposure. In a later analysis, 16,951 TCR beta sequences were associated with specific HLA alleles at a false discovery rate of 0.05. Only TCR beta chains were sequenced in this cohort, and the absence of alpha or paired-chain data limited detectable features.

From the germline V gene (reference sequence), CDR1 is MNHNY and CDR2 is SVGAGI. The trim is 6 bases for V and 4 bases for J, with a gap of 9 bases between the germline ends. Its CDR3 holds 13 amino acids, cysteine through phenylalanine. Solely the CDR3 DNA is kept, with 39 bases framed from the first base. The cohort comprised several hundred healthy bone marrow donors. All cohort members were sampled while nominally healthy, although unrecorded immune exposures were likely present. Of the 700 or so cohort members, more than 250 had a positive CMV serostatus and 352 had a negative one, while no CMV serostatus was recorded for the donor. Every donor gave a peripheral blood sample, and the peripheral blood mononuclear cells from that sample were used for TCR beta sequencing. Genomic DNA extraction from the blood cell samples was performed with the Qiagen DNeasy Blood Extraction Kit. Library method: the immunoSEQ multiplex PCR assay. The multiplex PCR relied on a mix of 60 forward primers for TCR Vbeta segments and 13 reverse primers for TCR Jbeta segments. The CDR3 region of rearranged TCR beta genes was amplified from genomic DNA by a multiplex PCR assay. On the Illumina HiSeq System, the amplified TCR beta libraries were sequenced as 87-base-pair reads. From the authors' description of their analysis: In a later analysis, tens of millions of unique TCR beta chains were counted across the approximately 640 repertoires, and roughly 11 million of these chains were shared by at least two donors. Raw reads were error-corrected and collapsed into unique sequences by a nearest-neighbor algorithm in which closely related sequences were merged to remove PCR and sequencing errors. To assign V, D and J gene segments, CDR3 sequences were aligned to IMGT reference sequences. For a sequence to be retained, a match of at least six nucleotides was required to both a V gene segment and a J gene segment. A rearrangement counted as productive if the CDR3 had no stop codons and remained in frame with V and J, and every other rearrangement counted as non-productive. CDR3 was defined by IMGT convention, running from the second conserved V-encoded cysteine to the conserved J-encoded phenylalanine. In an earlier analysis of 587 of the donors, sequences lacking an unambiguous match to a single V gene segment were excluded. In an earlier analysis of several hundred of the donors, V segments were called functional above 56.7% productive rearrangements and were called segregating when the between-donor standard deviation exceeded 5%. To diagnose cytomegalovirus status from the catalog of TCR beta chain sequences, a statistical classification framework was built. A later analysis assigned V and J genes by comparing TCR nucleotide sequences with IMGT/GENE-DB human TR gene sequences. The TCRdist pipeline was used in a later analysis to assign CDR3 sequences and most-parsimonious VDJ recombination scenarios. In a later analysis, every TCR beta chain was defined by the combination of its CDR3 amino acid sequence and its V-gene family, and reads without a unique V-gene family were dropped. A later analysis removed several hundred highly shared, low-generation-probability nucleotide sequences to deal with suspected cross-contamination and a sequencing artifact. A later analysis calculated a clonal expansion index for each public chain from normalized within-repertoire ranks of inferred template counts. In a later analysis, generation probabilities were computed with a VDJ recombination model fitted to out-of-frame rearrangements, and the resulting probabilities were checked against IGoR. Hypergeometric tests were used in a later analysis to score TCR-TCR, TCR-HLA and TCR-CMV co-occurrence, with a repertoire-size bias correction applied to the TCR pairs. To estimate false discovery rates, a later analysis permuted the HLA or CMV assignments 20 times. A later analysis grouped co-occurring TCRs with DBSCAN, adding TCRdist sequence similarity when clustering within HLA-allele-positive subsets. Repertoires with fewer than 30,000 or more than 120,000 public chains, plus five repertoires with anomalous nucleotide sharing, were excluded from co-occurrence clustering. Entries here come from immuneACCESS through TCRdb and include only in-frame sequences with V and J called. Some clones fail to appear in such tables; in the studies checked, an unresolved V gene covers under half of the shortfall, and the cause of the remainder is unknown. D and trimming come from the DNA, and the V and J calls and clone size come from that table. Across this sample there are approximately 110,000 clones, with 77% seen only once. The top ten constitute roughly 4% of the sample.

Details on this clone: Its antigen is unknown. Base qualities are not at hand, and no much larger clone is one base apart.

The receptor's source is a human donor in good health. Source material: PBMCs. The sequence is built from TRBV6-6 and TRBJ2-2; the D gene cannot be resolved reliably. The nucleotide sequence reads TGTGCCAGCAGGTCCCCGGTCACCGGGGAGCTGTTTTTT. Translated, this is CASRSPVTGELFF.